The 10 T cell receptor beta chains presented below share a single source sample, sequenced in a study of T cells in tuberculosis. Sorting used thawed, overnight-rested PBMC stained with anti-CD3, a viability dye and GMM-loaded CD1B tetramer. CD1B tetramers were loaded with Rhodococcus equi-derived C32 glucose monomycolate. Data came from immunoSEQ multiplex PCR; TCRdb stores just in-frame clones and leaves some out. The data contain some 90,000 clones, approximately 91% of them singletons. Specimen: CD1b-GMM tetramer-negative cells sorted from PBMCs. The receptors were gathered from an adult woman with latent tuberculosis.

This clone was counted once. The chain combines TRBV27 with TRBJ2-5; the D gene is possibly TRBD1 (6 bases). CDR1 MNHEY and CDR2 SMNVEV come from the germline V gene (reference sequence). V was trimmed by 4 bases and J by 5 bases, leaving 17 bases between them. This CDR3 has 15 amino acids. The CDR3 region has the DNA TGTGCCAGCAGTTGGGGAGACAGGCCGCGGGAGACCCAGTACTTC. Encoded protein: CASSWGDRPRETQYF.

The chain recombines TRBV18 with TRBJ2-1; D remains ambiguous. The CDR3 totals 15 residues. V shed 3 bases and J shed 8 bases, with 17 bases lying between them. The germline CDR1 and CDR2 sequences are KGHSH and LQKENI. The CDR3 spells CASSPTARSLDEQFF. The CDR3 DNA is TGTGCCAGCTCACCGACCGCTAGAAGTCTCGATGAGCAGTTCTTC.

The chain has TRBV27 and TRBJ1-5, with D maybe TRBD1 (5 bases). Per the germline V gene, CDR1 is MNHEY and CDR2 is SMNVEV (reference sequence). The length of the CDR3 is 14 residues. Trimming removed 6 bases from V and 7 bases from J, with 16 bases in between. CDR3 protein: CASSFRGGGQPQHF. CDR3 nucleotides: TGTGCCAGCAGCTTTCGGGGCGGGGGGCAGCCCCAGCATTTT.

The V and J genes are TRBV10-3 and TRBJ2-6; TRBD2 might be the D (6 bases). The CDR3 is 17 residues long. Germline-derived CDR1 and CDR2 are ENHRY and SYGVKD. With 4 bases removed from V and 1 base from J, the gap between germline ends came to 14 bases. CDR3 DNA: TGTGCCATCAGTGTGGGGGGTAAAGTATCTGGGGCCAACGTCCTGACTTTC. Translating it yields CAISVGGKVSGANVLTF.

The chain has TRBV21-1 and TRBJ1-2; no check of the table's D call, TRBD1, against the DNA was made. TRBV21-1 is recorded as a pseudogene. The CDR3 consists of 13 residues. In DNA form, the CDR3 reads TGTGCCAGGACAGGGGGCGGGAAAAATGGCTACACCTTC. It codes for CARTGGGKNGYTF.

The chain uses TRBV29-1 and TRBJ1-2, with TRBD1 identical over 11 bases. This CDR3 contains 13 residues. V shed 6 bases and J 7 bases; nucleotides not matched to a gene: 7. Germline V gene data show CDR1 as SQVTM and CDR2 as ANQGSEA. CDR3: CSVAHGTGGGYTF. The CDR3 DNA reads TGCAGCGTCGCCCATGGGACAGGGGGTGGCTACACCTTC.

This rearrangement joins TRBV11-2 to TRBJ2-6, with D tentatively TRBD1 (5 bases). Germline values: CDR1 SGHAT, CDR2 FQNNGV. V lost 0 bases and J lost 0, with 9 bases in between. CDR3 length: 17 residues. The CDR3 coding sequence is TGTGCCAGCAGCTTAGATCAGGGCCGCTCTGGGGCCAACGTCCTGACTTTC. Translated: CASSLDQGRSGANVLTF.

The chain uses TRBV6-5 and TRBJ1-1, with D unclear. This CDR3 region has 13 residues. Trimming removed 7 bases at V and 1 base at J, with 10 bases between. In germline, CDR1 is MNHEY, CDR2 SVGAGI. The chain's CDR3 is CASMVPGNTEAFF. In DNA, the CDR3 is TGTGCCAGCATGGTCCCCGGGAACACTGAAGCTTTCTTT.

This chain joins TRBV19 and TRBJ2-1; the match to TRBD2 covers 7 bases. The CDR3 spans 16 residues. Germline CDR1 LNHDA, CDR2 SQIVND (reference sequence). Trimming took 3 bases from V and 10 from J; bases not matched to a gene: 15. The CDR3 protein is CASSIPGLFAAKEQFF. The CDR3 nucleotides read TGTGCCAGTAGTATCCCGGGACTATTCGCTGCGAAGGAGCAGTTCTTC.

V gene TRBV9 combines with J gene TRBJ1-3; D may be TRBD1 (6 bases). CDR3 length: 13 amino acids. Germline CDR1 SGDLS, CDR2 YYNGEE. V gave up 5 bases and J gave up 4 bases, with 10 bases separating them. CDR3 DNA: TGTGCCAGCAGTAGGGGGTCCGGAAACACCATATATTTT. Translating gives CASSRGSGNTIYF.